This paragraph covers one TCR beta chain sequence. The antigen remains unidentified. It is unclear where the CDR3 begins or ends on the DNA, so no DNA is shown, and the CDR3 is as TCRdb lists it. This entry comes from a study of STAT3 mutations in large granular lymphocyte leukemia. Across the study: Canonical activating STAT3 mutations were detected in roughly half of the longitudinally sequenced T-LGLL patients.

Assay: immunoSEQ multiplex PCR; the TCRdb copy retains only in-frame clones and omits some. The sample lists around 10,000 clones, 88% occurring once. Study-level results: Every T-LGLL patient had at least one immunodominant TCRbeta clonotype.

Germline V gene data show CDR1 as MNHEY and CDR2 as SVGAGI. Ends included, the CDR3 has 15 residues. The origin of this receptor is a man aged 55-75 years with T-cell large granular lymphocyte leukemia. Some clones in this sample may be carry-over from other donors' samples. Material: peripheral blood mononuclear cells. V and J are TRBV6-5 and TRBJ1-6. The CDR3 reads CASSRAGPTNSPLHF.